A selection of T cell receptor beta chains follows, all from one sample in a study of blood T cell repertoires in COVID-19. The protocol was immunoSEQ multiplex PCR, while the TCRdb copy is restricted to in-frame clones and leaves out a portion. Of 150,000 to 200,000 clones detected, approximately 86% appear once; the ten largest clones hold around 9%. The source material was peripheral blood. These receptors were collected from a man aged 45-60 years with active or convalescent COVID-19. Each CDR3 is given with its conserved first and last residue. Fields, in order: D gene, V gene, clone size, J gene, CDR3 DNA, CDR3 protein. D genes are given only for firm matches. The size of a clone is reported for some rows only, either as once, few or many, or as a class for expanded clones.

D: .
V: TRBV3-1/TRBV3-2
size: .
J: TRBJ1-3
DNA: TGTGCCAGCAGCTGGACAACAGCCGGAAACACCATATATTTT
CDR3: CASSWTTAGNTIYF

D: TRBD1
V: TRBV9
size: .
J: TRBJ1-5
DNA: TGTGCCAGCAGCGGCGGGACAGGGGGCTGGCAGCCCCAGCATTTT
CDR3: CASSGGTGGWQPQHF

D: .
V: TRBV21-1
size: .
J: TRBJ2-1
DNA: TGTGCCAGCAAACCGTCCTATTTTTTAAATCACCGGCCGAAAGGGGTGTTCAATGAGCAGTTCTTC
CDR3: CASKPSYFLNHRPKGVFNEQFF

D: .
V: TRBV10-3
size: .
J: TRBJ1-6
DNA: TGTGCCATCAGTGGAGGGTATAATTCACCCCTCCACTTT
CDR3: CAISGGYNSPLHF

D: .
V: TRBV3-1/TRBV3-2
size: .
J: TRBJ1-5
DNA: TGTGCCAGCAGCCAACAGGGTGGCAGCAATCAGCCCCAGCATTTT
CDR3: CASSQQGGSNQPQHF

D: .
V: TRBV6-2/TRBV6-3
size: once
J: TRBJ1-5
DNA: TGTGCCAGCAGTTACGAACAGGGTATGGTTCAGCCCCAGCATTTT
CDR3: CASSYEQGMVQPQHF

D: .
V: TRBV10-1
size: .
J: TRBJ2-1
DNA: TGCGCCAGCAGTGGGTGGCAGGGGACAATCGATGAGCAGTTCTTC
CDR3: CASSGWQGTIDEQFF

D: .
V: TRBV5-6
size: once
J: TRBJ1-5
DNA: TGTGCCAGCAGCTTGGACAGGGATCAGCCCCAGCATTTT
CDR3: CASSLDRDQPQHF

D: .
V: TRBV11-2
size: .
J: TRBJ1-2
DNA: TGTGCCAGCAGCTTAGCGGGGACATCAGGAGGCTACACCTTC
CDR3: CASSLAGTSGGYTF

D: TRBD2
V: TRBV12-3/TRBV12-4
size: .
J: TRBJ2-3
DNA: TGTGCCAGCAGTCTTTCTAGCGGGGGTACGCAGTATTTT
CDR3: CASSLSSGGTQYF

D: .
V: TRBV27
size: .
J: TRBJ2-7
DNA: TGTGCCACCCAAGCAGTAGCCTCCTACGAGCAGTACTTC
CDR3: CATQAVASYEQYF

D: TRBD2
V: TRBV11-2
size: .
J: TRBJ2-6
DNA: TGTGCCAGCAGCTTACTAGCGGGAGTTGGTGGGGCCAACGTCCTGACTTTC
CDR3: CASSLLAGVGGANVLTF

D: .
V: TRBV4-2
size: .
J: TRBJ2-1
DNA: TGTGCCAGCAGCCTACATAATAAGGGGACCTACAATGAGCAGTTCTTC
CDR3: CASSLHNKGTYNEQFF

D: TRBD2
V: TRBV29-1
size: .
J: TRBJ2-5
DNA: TGCAGCCTTAGCGGGGAAGAGACCCAGTACTTC
CDR3: CSLSGEETQYF

D: .
V: TRBV2
size: .
J: TRBJ2-2
DNA: TGTGCCAGCTCTCGGCGGGTTACGAACACCGGGGAGCTGTTTTTT
CDR3: CASSRRVTNTGELFF

D: TRBD1
V: TRBV4-2
size: .
J: TRBJ1-5
DNA: TGTGCCAGCAGCCAAGACTCAGGGGGGAATCAGCCCCAGCATTTT
CDR3: CASSQDSGGNQPQHF

D: .
V: TRBV7-2
size: .
J: TRBJ1-2
DNA: TGTGCCAGCAGCTGGGGAGCTAACTATGGCTACACCTTC
CDR3: CASSWGANYGYTF

D: TRBD1
V: TRBV14
size: .
J: TRBJ2-1
DNA: TGTGCCAGCAGCCGCAGGGGGCAGTCCACAGGCAGTGAGCAGTTCTTC
CDR3: CASSRRGQSTGSEQFF

D: .
V: TRBV1
size: .
J: TRBJ2-5
DNA: TGCACCAGCAGCCAAGATCGAGGAGGGGGGGGTGAGACCCAGTACTTC
CDR3: CTSSQDRGGGGETQYF

D: TRBD2
V: TRBV28
size: .
J: TRBJ2-2
DNA: TGTGCCAGCAGTAAAGCGGGGGCCGGGGAGCTGTTTTTT
CDR3: CASSKAGAGELFF

D: TRBD1
V: TRBV11-2
size: .
J: TRBJ2-5
DNA: TGTGCCAGCAGCCCCACAGGGGGGACCCAGTACTTC
CDR3: CASSPTGGTQYF

D: TRBD1
V: TRBV30
size: .
J: TRBJ2-1
DNA: TGTGCCTGGAGTGCCGGGACAGGGAATGAGCAGTTCTTC
CDR3: CAWSAGTGNEQFF

D: .
V: TRBV6-4
size: .
J: TRBJ1-1
DNA: TGTGCCAGCACCAAAACTATTGAGGGAGACGCTTTCTTT
CDR3: CASTKTIEGDAFF

D: TRBD1
V: TRBV19
size: .
J: TRBJ1-5
DNA: TGTGCCAGTAGTCCTCCGGGACAGGGGGCGCGGGGGCCCCAGCATTTT
CDR3: CASSPPGQGARGPQHF

D: .
V: TRBV4-1
size: hyperexpanded
J: TRBJ1-4
DNA: TGCGCCAGCAGCCAAGAACACAGGGAGGGTGAAAAACTGTTTTTT
CDR3: CASSQEHREGEKLFF

D: TRBD1
V: TRBV5-4
size: few
J: TRBJ1-4
DNA: TGTGCCAGCAGCCAGAATAGGGGGCTTGATGAAAAACTGTTTTTT
CDR3: CASSQNRGLDEKLFF

D: TRBD2
V: TRBV6-1
size: .
J: TRBJ2-7
DNA: TGTGCCAGCAGTGAAGCTAGCGGGAGCTCCTACGAGCAGTACTTC
CDR3: CASSEASGSSYEQYF

D: TRBD1
V: TRBV27
size: .
J: TRBJ1-1
DNA: TGTGCCAGCAGGAACAGGGGTTTGGGCACTGAAGCTTTCTTT
CDR3: CASRNRGLGTEAFF

D: TRBD1
V: TRBV30
size: .
J: TRBJ1-3
DNA: TGTGCCTGGAGTGGCTCGCTGACAGGGATCAGGAGAAACACCATATATTTT
CDR3: CAWSGSLTGIRRNTIYF

D: .
V: TRBV5-5
size: once
J: TRBJ1-1
DNA: TGTGCCAGCAGCCCTTTGAACACTGAAGCTTTCTTT
CDR3: CASSPLNTEAFF